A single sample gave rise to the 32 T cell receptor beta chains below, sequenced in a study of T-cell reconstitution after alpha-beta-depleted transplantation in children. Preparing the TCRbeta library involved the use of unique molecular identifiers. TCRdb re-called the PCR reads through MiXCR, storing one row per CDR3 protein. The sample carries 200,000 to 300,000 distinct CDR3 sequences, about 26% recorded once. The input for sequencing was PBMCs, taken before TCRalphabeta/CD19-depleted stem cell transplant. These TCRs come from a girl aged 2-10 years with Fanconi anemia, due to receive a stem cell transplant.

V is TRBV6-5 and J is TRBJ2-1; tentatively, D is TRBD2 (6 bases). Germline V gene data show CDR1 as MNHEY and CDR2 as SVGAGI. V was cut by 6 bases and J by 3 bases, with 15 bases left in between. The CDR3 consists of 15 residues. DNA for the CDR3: TGTGCCAGCAGGTCGACTAGTCAAAGCTACAATGAGCAGTTCTTC. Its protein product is CASRSTSQSYNEQFF.

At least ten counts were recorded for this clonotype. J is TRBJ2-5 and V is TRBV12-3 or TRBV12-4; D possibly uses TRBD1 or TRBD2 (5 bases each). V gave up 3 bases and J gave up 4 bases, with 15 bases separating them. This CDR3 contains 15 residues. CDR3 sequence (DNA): TGTGCCAGCAGTTTGGTCCAGGGTGGGGGAGAGACCCAGTACTTC. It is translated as CASSLVQGGGETQYF.

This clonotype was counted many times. In DNA form, the CDR3 reads TGCAGTGCTAGGAGGGACAGTTTATACGAGCAGTACTTC. The encoded protein is CSARRDSLYEQYF. The J gene is TRBJ2-7, the V gene TRBV20-1; 7 nucleotides align to TRBD1. From germline, CDR1 is DFQATT and CDR2 SNEGSKA (reference sequence). The CDR3 is 13 residues long. After removal of 3 bases from V and 4 bases from J, the junction contained 6 bases not matched to a gene.

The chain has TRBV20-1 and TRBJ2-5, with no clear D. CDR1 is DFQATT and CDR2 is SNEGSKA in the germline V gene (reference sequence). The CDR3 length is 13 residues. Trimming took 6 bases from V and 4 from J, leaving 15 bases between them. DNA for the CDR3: TGCAGTGCCCCCCTGAGGCGTGGAGAGACCCAGTACTTC. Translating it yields CSAPLRRGETQYF.

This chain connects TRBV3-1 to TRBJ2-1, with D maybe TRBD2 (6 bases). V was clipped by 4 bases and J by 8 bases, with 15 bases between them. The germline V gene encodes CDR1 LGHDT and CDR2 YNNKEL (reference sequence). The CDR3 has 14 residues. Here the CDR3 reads CASSPGVWSDEQFF. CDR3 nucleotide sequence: TGTGCCAGCAGCCCGGGAGTGTGGAGTGATGAGCAGTTCTTC.

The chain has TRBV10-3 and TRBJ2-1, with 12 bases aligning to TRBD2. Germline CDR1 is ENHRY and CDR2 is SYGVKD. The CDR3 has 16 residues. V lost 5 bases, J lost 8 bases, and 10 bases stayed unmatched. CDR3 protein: CAISPLAGGNRYEQFF. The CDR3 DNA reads TGTGCCATCAGTCCCCTAGCGGGAGGGAATCGATATGAGCAGTTCTTC.

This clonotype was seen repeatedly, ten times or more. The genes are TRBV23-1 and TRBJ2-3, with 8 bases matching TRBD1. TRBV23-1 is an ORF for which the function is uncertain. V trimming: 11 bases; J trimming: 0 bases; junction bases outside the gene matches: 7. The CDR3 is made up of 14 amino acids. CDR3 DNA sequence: TGCGCCGCTACCTACAGGGGGAGCACAGATACGCAGTATTTT. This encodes CAATYRGSTDTQYF.

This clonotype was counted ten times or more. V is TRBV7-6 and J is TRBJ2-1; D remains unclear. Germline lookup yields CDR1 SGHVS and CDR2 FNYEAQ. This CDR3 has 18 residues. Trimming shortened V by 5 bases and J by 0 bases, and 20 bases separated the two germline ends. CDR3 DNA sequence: TGTGCCAGCAGCCTAACCACCATCCTTGGTAGCTCCTACAATGAGCAGTTCTTC. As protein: CASSLTTILGSSYNEQFF. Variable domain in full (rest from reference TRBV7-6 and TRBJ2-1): GAGVSQSPRYKVTKRGQDVALRCDPISGHVSLYWYRQALGQGPEFLTYFNYEAQQDKSGLPNDRFSAERPEGSISTLTIQRTEQRDSAMYRCASSLTTILGSSYNEQFFGPGTRLTVL.

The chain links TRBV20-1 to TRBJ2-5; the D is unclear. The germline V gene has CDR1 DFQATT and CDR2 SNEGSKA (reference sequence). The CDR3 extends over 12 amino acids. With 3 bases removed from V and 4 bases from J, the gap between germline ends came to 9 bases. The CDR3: CSASSQRETQYF. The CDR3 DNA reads TGCAGTGCTAGTAGTCAGCGAGAGACCCAGTACTTC.

The CDR3 bases are TGTGCCAGAAAAGGTCAGGGGTTGTGTAGTAGCAATCAGCCCCAGCATTTT. Translating it yields CARKGQGLCSSNQPQHF. The rearrangement links TRBV7-7 to TRBJ1-5, with a possible D match to TRBD1 (6 bases). This CDR3 comprises 17 residues. The germline CDR1 and CDR2 sequences are SSHAT and FNYEAQ (reference sequence). V was cut by 9 bases and J by 0 bases, with 21 bases left in between.

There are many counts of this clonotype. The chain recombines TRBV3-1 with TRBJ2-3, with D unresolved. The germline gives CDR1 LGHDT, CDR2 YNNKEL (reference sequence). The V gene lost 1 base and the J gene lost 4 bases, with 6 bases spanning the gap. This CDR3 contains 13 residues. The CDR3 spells CASSQVIADTQYF. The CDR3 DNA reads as TGTGCCAGCAGCCAAGTGATCGCAGATACGCAGTATTTT.

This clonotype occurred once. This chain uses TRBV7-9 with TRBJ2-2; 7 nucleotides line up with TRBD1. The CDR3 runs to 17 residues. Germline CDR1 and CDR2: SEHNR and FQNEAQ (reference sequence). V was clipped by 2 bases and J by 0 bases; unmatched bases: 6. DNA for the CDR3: TGTGCCAGCAGCTTACCCCGACAGGGATCGAACACCGGGGAGCTGTTTTTT. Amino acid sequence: CASSLPRQGSNTGELFF.

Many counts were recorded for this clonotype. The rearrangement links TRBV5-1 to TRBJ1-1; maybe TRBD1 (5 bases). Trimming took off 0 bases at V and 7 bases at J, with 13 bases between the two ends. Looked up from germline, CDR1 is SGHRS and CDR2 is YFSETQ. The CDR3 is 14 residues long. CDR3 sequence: CASSLVAGAVEAFF. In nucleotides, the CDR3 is TGCGCCAGCAGCTTGGTGGCCGGGGCCGTTGAAGCTTTCTTT.

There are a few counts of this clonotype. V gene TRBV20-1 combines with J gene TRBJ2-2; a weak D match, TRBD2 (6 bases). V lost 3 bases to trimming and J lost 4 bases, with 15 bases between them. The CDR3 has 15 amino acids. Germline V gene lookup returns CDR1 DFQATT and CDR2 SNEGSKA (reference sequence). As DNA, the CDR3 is TGCAGTGCTAGCGTGCGGGGTGAAGGCACCGGGGAGCTGTTTTTT. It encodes CSASVRGEGTGELFF.

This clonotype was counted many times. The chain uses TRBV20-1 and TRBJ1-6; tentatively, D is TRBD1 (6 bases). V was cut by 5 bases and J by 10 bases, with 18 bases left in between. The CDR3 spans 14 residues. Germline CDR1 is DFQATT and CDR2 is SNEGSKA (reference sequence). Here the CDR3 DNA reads TGCAGTGCTGCCCGAACAGGGTTGTACTCACCCCTCCACTTT. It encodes CSAARTGLYSPLHF.

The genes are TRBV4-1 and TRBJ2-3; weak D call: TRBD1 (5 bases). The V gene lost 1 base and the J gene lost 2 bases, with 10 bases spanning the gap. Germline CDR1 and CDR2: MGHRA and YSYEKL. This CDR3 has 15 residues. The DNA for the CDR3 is TGCGCCAGCAGCCAAGGGCAGGGTTTCACAGATACGCAGTATTTT. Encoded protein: CASSQGQGFTDTQYF.

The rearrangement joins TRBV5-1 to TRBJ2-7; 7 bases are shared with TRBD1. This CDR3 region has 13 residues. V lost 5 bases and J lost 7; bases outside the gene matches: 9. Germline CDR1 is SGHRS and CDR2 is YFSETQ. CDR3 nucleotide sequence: TGCGCCAGCAGATCAGACAGGGTGGGAGAGCAGTACTTC. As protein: CASRSDRVGEQYF.

The CDR3 loop reads CSARVSGLNTEAFF. In nucleotides, the CDR3 is TGCAGTGCTAGAGTATCAGGCCTGAACACTGAAGCTTTCTTT. V gene TRBV20-1 combines with J gene TRBJ1-1; D is unclear. Germline-derived CDR1 and CDR2 are DFQATT and SNEGSKA (reference sequence). CDR3 length: 14 amino acids. The V end lost 1 base, the J end lost 0 bases, and 9 bases lay between the germline ends.

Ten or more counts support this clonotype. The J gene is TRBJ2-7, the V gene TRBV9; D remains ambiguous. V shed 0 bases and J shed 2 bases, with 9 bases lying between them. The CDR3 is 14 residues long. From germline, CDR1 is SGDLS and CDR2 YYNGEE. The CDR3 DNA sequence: TGTGCCAGCAGCGTAGGAAGCACGACCTACGAGCAGTACTTC. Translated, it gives CASSVGSTTYEQYF.

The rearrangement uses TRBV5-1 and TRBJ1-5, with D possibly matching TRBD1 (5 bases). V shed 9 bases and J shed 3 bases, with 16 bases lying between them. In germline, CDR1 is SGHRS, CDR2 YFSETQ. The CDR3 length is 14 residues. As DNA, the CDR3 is TGCGCCATGAGCTTGGGGCAGGACAATCAGCCCCAGCATTTT. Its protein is CAMSLGQDNQPQHF.

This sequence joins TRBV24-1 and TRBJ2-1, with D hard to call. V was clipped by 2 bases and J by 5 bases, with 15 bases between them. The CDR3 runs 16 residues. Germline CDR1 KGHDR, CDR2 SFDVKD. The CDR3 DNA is TGTGCCACCAGTGATTGGGGTGGCCCAATCCACAATGAGCAGTTCTTC. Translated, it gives CATSDWGGPIHNEQFF.

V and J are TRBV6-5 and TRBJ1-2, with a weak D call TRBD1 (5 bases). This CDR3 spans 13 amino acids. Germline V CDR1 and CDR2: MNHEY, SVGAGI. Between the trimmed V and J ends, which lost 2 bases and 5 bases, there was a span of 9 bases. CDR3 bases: TGTGCCAGCAGTTACCGGTCAGGGTATGGCTACACCTTC. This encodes CASSYRSGYGYTF.

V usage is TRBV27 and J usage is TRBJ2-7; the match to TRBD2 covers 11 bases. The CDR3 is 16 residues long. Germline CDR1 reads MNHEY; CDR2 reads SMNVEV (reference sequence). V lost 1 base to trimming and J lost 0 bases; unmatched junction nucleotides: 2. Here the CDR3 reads CASSLLGLAASYEQYF. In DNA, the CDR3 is TGTGCCAGCAGTTTATTGGGACTAGCGGCCTCCTACGAGCAGTACTTC.

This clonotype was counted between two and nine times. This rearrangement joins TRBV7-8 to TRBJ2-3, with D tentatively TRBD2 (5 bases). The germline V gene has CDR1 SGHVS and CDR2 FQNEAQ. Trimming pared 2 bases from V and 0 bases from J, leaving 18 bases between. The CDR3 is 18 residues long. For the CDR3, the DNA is TGTGCCAGCAGCTTACGGGGTTTGTTAGCAACTAGCACAGATACGCAGTATTTT. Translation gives CASSLRGLLATSTDTQYF.

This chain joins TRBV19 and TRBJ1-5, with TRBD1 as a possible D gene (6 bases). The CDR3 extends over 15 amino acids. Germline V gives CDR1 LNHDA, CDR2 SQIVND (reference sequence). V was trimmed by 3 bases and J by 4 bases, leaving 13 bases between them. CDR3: CASSIETGFNQPQHF. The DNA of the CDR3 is TGTGCCAGTAGTATCGAGACAGGCTTTAATCAGCCCCAGCATTTT.

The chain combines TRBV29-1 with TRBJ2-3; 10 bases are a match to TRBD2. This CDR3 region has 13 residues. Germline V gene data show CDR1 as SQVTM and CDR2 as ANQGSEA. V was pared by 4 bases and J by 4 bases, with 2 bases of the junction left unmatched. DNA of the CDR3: TGCAGCGTTGTTCTAGCGGGAGCAGATACGCAGTATTTT. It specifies CSVVLAGADTQYF.

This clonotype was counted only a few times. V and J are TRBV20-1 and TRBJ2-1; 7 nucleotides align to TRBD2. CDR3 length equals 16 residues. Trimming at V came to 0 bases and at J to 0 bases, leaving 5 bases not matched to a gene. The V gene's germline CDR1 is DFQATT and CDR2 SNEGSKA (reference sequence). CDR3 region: CSARDHSGFSYNEQFF. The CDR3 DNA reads TGCAGTGCTAGAGACCATAGCGGGTTCTCCTACAATGAGCAGTTCTTC.

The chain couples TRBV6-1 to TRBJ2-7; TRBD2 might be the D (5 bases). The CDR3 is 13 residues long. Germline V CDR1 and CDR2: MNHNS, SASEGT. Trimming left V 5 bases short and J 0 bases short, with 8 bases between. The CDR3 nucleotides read TGTGCCAGCAGTCCTGACTACTCCTACGAGCAGTACTTC. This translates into CASSPDYSYEQYF.

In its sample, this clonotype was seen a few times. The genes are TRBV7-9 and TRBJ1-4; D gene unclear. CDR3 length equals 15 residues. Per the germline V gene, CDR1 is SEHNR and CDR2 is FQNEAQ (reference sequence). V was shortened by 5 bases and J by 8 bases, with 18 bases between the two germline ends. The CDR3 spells CASSGRVGAGEKLFF. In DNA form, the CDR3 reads TGTGCCAGCAGCGGAAGGGTGGGCGCGGGGGAAAAACTGTTTTTT.

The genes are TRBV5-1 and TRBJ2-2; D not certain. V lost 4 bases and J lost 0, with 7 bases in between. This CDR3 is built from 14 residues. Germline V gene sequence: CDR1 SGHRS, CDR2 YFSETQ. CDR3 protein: CASSIDANTGELFF. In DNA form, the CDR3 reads TGCGCCAGCAGCATAGACGCGAACACCGGGGAGCTGTTTTTT.

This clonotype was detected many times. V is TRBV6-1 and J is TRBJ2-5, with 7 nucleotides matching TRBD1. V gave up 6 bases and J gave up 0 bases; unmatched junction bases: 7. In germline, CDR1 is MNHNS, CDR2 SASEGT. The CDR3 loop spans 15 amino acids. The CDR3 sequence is CASRADRLYQETQYF. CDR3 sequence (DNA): TGTGCCAGCAGAGCGGACAGGCTCTACCAAGAGACCCAGTACTTC.

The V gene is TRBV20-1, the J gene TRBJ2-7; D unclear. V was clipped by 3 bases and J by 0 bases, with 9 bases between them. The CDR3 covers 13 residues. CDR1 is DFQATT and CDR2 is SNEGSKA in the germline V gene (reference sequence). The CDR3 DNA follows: TGCAGTGCTAGGGACGCTACCTCCTACGAGCAGTACTTC. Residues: CSARDATSYEQYF.